The text below deals with one T cell receptor (beta chain). This clone was recorded at least ten times. Its antigen remains unidentified. The read ends 3 residues before the CDR3 terminus; that terminus is restored from the germline J gene. The sample belongs to a study of T cell clonality in common variable immunodeficiency (dated by TCRdb to 2013 to 2016). The research as a whole found: Although equal DNA input was used, an average of about 87,000 unique sequences per sample was obtained for controls, compared with roughly 33,000 for CVID samples. The authors noted that sequencing repertoires of T cell subpopulations would be needed to clarify what caused the increased clonality in CVID. Fewer deletions and N-nucleotide insertions were reportedly observed in CVID TCRbeta sequences, and highly modified clones with 13 or more V deletions were reportedly absent from CVID TCRbeta sequences. TCRbeta clonality was higher in CVID subjects than in healthy controls (t-test p = 0.018), and the increase was most characteristic of about a third of subjects. Differences among patients in the CVID cohort limited the correlations between repertoire features and clinical complications. CVID subjects shared fewer TCRbeta clones with each other than healthy controls did (p < 0.0001).

The germline V and J ends show losses of 8 bases and 1 base respectively, and no gene match explains 6 bases of the junction. Its CDR3 holds 14 amino acids, cysteine through phenylalanine. The DNA shown is the part of the CDR3 that was read: 33 bases, in frame from base 1. CDR1 is given as SNHLY and CDR2 as FYNNEI, both from the germline V gene. Both CVID patients and healthy controls were predominantly of Caucasian heritage. Heparinized peripheral whole blood samples of about 5 to 9 ml were collected from each donor. Genomic DNA from adults with common variable immune deficiency (CVID) and from healthy adult controls was used for sequencing of TCRbeta CDR3 repertoires. The control group was made up of roughly 22 healthy adult volunteers (about ten male and some 12 female) whose ages ranged from roughly 23 to 70 years, with a mean age of about 35. Diluted blood was density-centrifuged over Hypaque 1077 or Ficoll-Paque to isolate peripheral blood mononuclear cells. Genomic DNA was extracted from unsorted mononuclear cells by Qiagen column purification or by a centrifugation-based method.

Equivalent amounts of genomic DNA from CVID and control samples were used as sequencing input. For every sample, a 60 bp segment covering the rearranged TCRbeta CDR3 region was amplified and then sequenced. The immunoSEQ assay, a bias-corrected multiplex PCR combined with high-throughput sequencing, was used for TCRbeta amplification. In the authors' own workflow: Every unique nucleotide sequence counted as a clone and was annotated with V, D and J genes, copy number and frequency. Sequences were labeled productive if in frame, and non-productive if out of frame or containing stop codons. As previously described, clonality was computed from Shannon's entropy. The predicted amino acid sequences of productive clones were used to derive mean CDR3 Kyte-Doolittle hydropathy. Using the R hclust function, scaled V gene usage was clustered hierarchically with Manhattan distance and complete linkage. To assess clone sharing by CDR3 amino acid sequence, 12 repertoires per group were resampled over 100 rounds. The repertoires were searched for over 55 published EBV-specific and roughly 240 published CMV-specific TCRbeta sequences. Analysis left out a couple of CVID samples that produced under 10,000 sequences, so 45 or so CVID repertoires remained. TCRdb mirrors the immuneACCESS table, restricted to in-frame sequences. Some clones are absent from its copies; in checked studies, under half trace to an unresolved V gene, and the reason for the others is unknown. V and J calls plus clone size are reproduced from that table; the DNA served to infer D and trimming. For this sample, 40,000 to 55,000 clones are listed, none of them singletons. In total, the top ten clones hold less than 6.5% of the sample.

The TCR comes from a person aged 18 to 70 in good health. The sample consisted of peripheral blood mononuclear cells. The chain is assembled from TRBV2 and TRBJ2-7; 9 junctional bases match TRBD1. CDR3 protein: CASCPGTGSYEQYF. The CDR3 DNA, read in part, is TGTGCCAGCTGTCCCGGGACAGGGTCCTACGAG.